This T cell receptor beta chain appears in the sequencing data of a study of identifying expanded T cells in peripheral blood. Regarding this clone: What it binds is not known.

The protocol was immunoSEQ multiplex PCR, while the TCRdb copy is restricted to in-frame clones and leaves out a portion. The data show 45,000 to 75,000 clones, under 85% seen once. Study-level findings and limits: Over approximately two and four weeks, about 15 and 18 clones changed, versus around 1.2 between replicates. Variance in clone template counts between approximately two-week samples significantly increased with total template count across all healthy donors.

No infections or other immune events were documented during collection. The CDR3 consists of 15 residues. The ends lost 4 bases at V and 0 bases at J; junction bases unmatched: 4. The germline V gene has CDR1 SGHKS and CDR2 YYEKEE (reference sequence). This chain joins TRBV5-5 and TRBJ2-1, with TRBD2 identical over 7 bases. The sequence came from a person aged 18-69 years in good health. Sequencing input: blood. The CDR3 DNA reads as TGTGCCAGCAGCGGGGAGGGTGGCTCCTACAATGAGCAGTTCTTC. Protein product: CASSGEGGSYNEQFF.